The 19 T cell receptor beta chains in this list originate from one sample, sequenced in a study of beta chain features in type 1 diabetes. Expressed TCRB transcripts were sequenced because the isolated RNA had all been reverse transcribed beforehand. Produced via immunoSEQ multiplex PCR; TCRdb's table is partial and in-frame only. The table includes about 410,000 clones, about 15% detected once. The source material was naive CD4+ T cells from blood. Receptor source: a man younger than 40 in good health.

The chain uses TRBV4-1 and TRBJ2-7, with 7 positions matching TRBD1. CDR3 size: 19 residues. Germline-derived CDR1 and CDR2 are MGHRA and YSYEKL. The V and J ends lost 5 bases and 0 bases, in that order; junction bases with no gene match: 19. The CDR3 region has the DNA TGCGCCAGCAGCAGGGGTGTTTTATCGACAGGGAGTAGCTCCTACGAGCAGTACTTC. This codes for CASSRGVLSTGSSSYEQYF.

The chain is built from TRBV29-1 and TRBJ1-5; D gene unclear. V lost 4 bases and J 4 bases, leaving 17 bases between the germline ends. This CDR3 is built from 15 residues. From germline, CDR1 is SQVTM and CDR2 ANQGSEA. The CDR3 bases are TGCAGCGTTGGGGCAGACCACCCCTCGAATCAGCCCCAGCATTTT. This encodes CSVGADHPSNQPQHF.

This chain joins TRBV19 and TRBJ2-7, with TRBD1 matching over 7 bases. This CDR3 contains 13 residues. V lost 10 bases to trimming and J lost 5 bases; unmatched junction nucleotides: 11. The germline V gene encodes CDR1 LNHDA and CDR2 SQIVND (reference sequence). This CDR3 reads CATQPGTVNEQYF. Here the CDR3 DNA reads TGTGCCACCCAGCCCGGGACAGTCAACGAGCAGTACTTC.

The genes are TRBV15 and TRBJ1-1, with D possibly being TRBD1 (5 bases). Germline CDR1 reads LNHNV; CDR2 reads YYDKDF (reference sequence). The germline V and J ends were trimmed by 2 bases and 6 bases, with 16 bases remaining between them. This CDR3 comprises 15 residues. The CDR3 reads CATSRSGTTGAEAFF. The CDR3 DNA reads as TGTGCCACCAGCAGATCGGGCACCACAGGAGCTGAAGCTTTCTTT.

In this sample, this clone turned up a few times. One junction end does not reproduce the germline sequence, and a read error may be involved. The J gene is TRBJ2-6, the V gene TRBV7-7; D possibly matches TRBD1 or TRBD2 (5 bases each). This CDR3 has 15 residues. Germline-derived CDR1 and CDR2 are SSHAT and FNYEAQ (reference sequence). As DNA, the CDR3 is TGTGCTAGCAGCTTGGGGACCTCTGGGGCCAACGTCCTGACTTTC. Its protein product is CASSLGTSGANVLTF.

This clone has just a few counts. The chain carries TRBV7-3 and TRBJ1-1, with D unresolved. Germline-derived CDR1 and CDR2 are SGHTA and FQGTGA. This CDR3 is built from 14 residues. Trimming cost V 4 bases and J 4 bases, with 13 bases left between them. The CDR3 nucleotides are TGTGCCAGCAGCTCCGACAAGGTGGGCACTGAAGCTTTCTTT. Protein sequence: CASSSDKVGTEAFF.

The sample holds a few counts of this clone. CDR3 amino acids: CASSKDGTDTQYF. Here the CDR3 DNA reads TGTGCCAGCAGCAAAGACGGGACAGATACGCAGTATTTT. The chain joins TRBV21-1 to TRBJ2-3; the DNA was not compared with TRBD2, the D call given in the table. TRBV21-1 is tagged as a pseudogene. The CDR3 is made up of 13 amino acids.

This clone has a handful of counts. The chain has TRBV5-1 and TRBJ2-1, with D possibly called TRBD1 or TRBD2 (5 bases each). This CDR3 is 14 amino acids long. Trimming took 6 bases from V and 9 from J, leaving 19 bases between them. CDR1 is SGHRS and CDR2 is YFSETQ in the germline V gene. The CDR3 DNA reads as TGCGCCAGCAATCGGGACCCTCTACGGGGTGAGCAGTTCTTC. This codes for CASNRDPLRGEQFF.

Notes on this clone: The same CDR3 arises from other DNA sequences in this sample as well. CDR3: CASSQVRAETQYF. For the CDR3, the DNA is TGCGCCAGCAGCCAAGTGCGAGCAGAGACCCAGTACTTC. The chain has TRBV4-3 and TRBJ2-5; D is uncertain. The CDR3 extends over 13 amino acids. V was shortened by 1 base and J by 4 bases, with 7 bases between the two germline ends. The germline V gene has CDR1 LGHNA and CDR2 YSLEER.

V gene TRBV11-1 combines with J gene TRBJ2-4; D is unresolved. This CDR3 spans 14 amino acids. Germline V gene data show CDR1 as SGHAT and CDR2 as FQDESV (reference sequence). Trimming pared 3 bases from V and 3 bases from J, leaving 9 bases between. DNA of the CDR3: TGTGCCAGCAGCTTTGGACGGCTCAAAAACATTCAGTACTTC. The encoded protein is CASSFGRLKNIQYF.

This clone has a handful of counts. The chain uses TRBV29-1 and TRBJ2-3, with D unresolved. This CDR3 has 16 amino acids. The germline gives CDR1 SQVTM, CDR2 ANQGSEA. V lost 4 bases and J 0 bases, leaving 17 bases between the germline ends. In DNA form, the CDR3 reads TGCAGCGTTGGCCAGGCTACGAGGTCTAGCACAGATACGCAGTATTTT. Translated, it gives CSVGQATRSSTDTQYF.

The chain joins TRBV27 to TRBJ2-2; a weak D match, TRBD2 (6 bases). The CDR3 is 17 residues long. Germline values: CDR1 MNHEY, CDR2 SMNVEV (reference sequence). Deletions cut 4 bases from V and 1 base from J, with 16 bases between. The CDR3 bases are TGTGCCAGCAGTTCCTGGAGGGAAAAAGAGAACACCGGGGAGCTGTTTTTT. Its protein is CASSSWREKENTGELFF.

This clone was counted a few times. The chain carries TRBV19 and TRBJ1-1; D is uncertain. The CDR3 loop spans 13 amino acids. Germline CDR1 LNHDA, CDR2 SQIVND (reference sequence). V was trimmed by 3 bases and J by 3 bases, leaving 8 bases between them. This CDR3 is CASSMSGYTEAFF. The CDR3 bases are TGTGCCAGTAGTATGTCCGGGTACACTGAAGCTTTCTTT.

The chain couples TRBV5-1 to TRBJ2-7; 9 bases line up with TRBD1. This CDR3 comprises 14 residues. CDR1 SGHRS and CDR2 YFSETQ come from the germline V gene. The ends lost 0 bases at V and 3 bases at J; junction bases unmatched: 1. CDR3 in DNA: TGCGCCAGCAGCTTGGACAGGGGGCTCTACGAGCAGTACTTC. Translated, it gives CASSLDRGLYEQYF.

A few counts support this clone. This chain uses TRBV7-8 with TRBJ2-3; 7 bases match TRBD2. Losses at the gene ends were 1 base for V and 2 bases for J; bases not matched to a gene: 6. Germline V gene sequence: CDR1 SGHVS, CDR2 FQNEAQ. This CDR3 region has 16 residues. For the CDR3, the DNA is TGTGCCAGCAGCTTAGGCCCAAGCGGGATCACAGATACGCAGTATTTT. This codes for CASSLGPSGITDTQYF.

The chain recombines TRBV4-3 with TRBJ2-6, with 8 bases that match TRBD1. V shed 3 bases, J shed 0 bases, and the junction held 4 bases outside the gene matches. Germline lookup yields CDR1 LGHNA and CDR2 YSLEER. This CDR3 is built from 17 residues. The CDR3 DNA reads TGCGCCAGCAGCCAGGGACAGGTCACCTCTGGGGCCAACGTCCTGACTTTC. It is translated as CASSQGQVTSGANVLTF.

This chain joins TRBV4-1 and TRBJ2-7; tentative D call: TRBD2 (5 bases). Per the germline V gene, CDR1 is MGHRA and CDR2 is YSYEKL. Trimming left V 1 base short and J 6 bases short, with 16 bases between. This CDR3 has 15 residues. The CDR3 here is CASSQVSQFRGEQYF. CDR3 in DNA: TGCGCCAGCAGCCAAGTCAGCCAGTTTCGGGGCGAGCAGTACTTC.

The CDR3 region has the DNA TGTGCCAGCAGTGTTCGCGGGGAGCAGTTCTTC. Protein product: CASSVRGEQFF. The V call is TRBV2, the J call TRBJ2-1; weak D call: TRBD2 (5 bases). The CDR3 is made up of 11 amino acids. Germline V lookup: CDR1 SNHLY, CDR2 FYNNEI. V lost 4 bases and J lost 10, with 8 bases in between.

Ten or more counts support this clone. Other DNA sequences in this specimen translate into the identical CDR3. The V call is TRBV7-2, the J call TRBJ2-7; D is ambiguous. The CDR3 consists of 11 residues. Germline loops: CDR1 SGHTA, CDR2 FQGNSA. Deletions cut 3 bases from V and 3 bases from J, with 3 bases between. For the CDR3, the DNA is TGTGCCAGCAGCTTGTACTACGAGCAGTACTTC. Translation: CASSLYYEQYF. The full variable domain, completed using reference TRBV7-2 and TRBJ2-7, is GAGVSQSPSNKVTEKGKDVELRCDPISGHTALYWYRQSLGQGLEFLIYFQGNSAPDKSGLPSDRFSAERTGGSVSTLTIQRTQQEDSAVYLCASSLYYEQYFGPGTRLTVT.